The present entry profiles one T cell receptor beta chain with its context. Its antigen is not known. The data were taken from a study of cytomegalovirus exposure and HLA in healthy donors. Overall study results and limits: HLA-A and HLA-B allele assignments for most subjects were reportedly predicted accurately using TCR beta sequences. Associated with cytomegalovirus, according to the listing, were 150 to 200 TCR beta chains. Equally common other TCR beta chains were less clonally expanded than HLA-associated ones, a later analysis found.

PCR amplification relied on 60 Vbeta primers (plus 13 Jbeta primers). In the source study's methods: There were around 80 million unique TCR beta chains by a later count, and around 10 million of them were shared. Clones were sequenced by immunoSEQ multiplex PCR, and TCRdb holds only the in-frame ones, with some missing. V and J calls and clone size are as listed in that table; D and trimming were resolved from the DNA. The sample carries more than 110,000 clones, around 73% recorded once. In germline, CDR1 is MGHDK, CDR2 SYGVNS. Trimming cost V 2 bases and J 0 bases, with 8 bases left between them. The CDR3 consists of 15 residues.

This chain links TRBV25-1 with TRBJ2-1; D unresolved. The clonotype originates from a human donor in good health. Sequenced material: PBMCs. CDR3 amino acids: CASSEHRSSYNEQFF. For the CDR3, the DNA is TGTGCCAGCAGTGAACACCGGAGCTCCTACAATGAGCAGTTCTTC.